Listed below are T cell receptor beta chains from one sample, sequenced in a study of shared clonotypes between healthy human individuals. TCRdb's copy holds only in-frame clones and misses some; the assay was immunoSEQ multiplex PCR. The sample has around 1.5 million clones; 98% are singletons. The sequencing input was naive CD4+ T cells sorted from blood. These receptors originate from a man aged 25-45 years in good health. CDR3s include the opening cysteine and the closing phenylalanine or tryptophan. Fields, in order: clone size, D gene, V gene, J gene, CDR3 DNA, CDR3 protein. D genes are given only for firm matches. Some rows have no size entry. The others give once, few or many, or a class for an expanded clone.

>NA|TRBD1|TRBV27|TRBJ1-4
TGTGCCAGCAGTTTATCGAGGGGGCTTGGTGAAAAACTGTTTTTT
CASSLSRGLGEKLFF
>NA|TRBD1|TRBV6-1|TRBJ1-5
TGTGCCAGCAGGAGACAGGGGGAGAGCAATCAGCCCCAGCATTTT
CASRRQGESNQPQHF
>NA|NA|TRBV28|TRBJ1-1
TGTGCCAGCAGTTTATTGGGGGTTCGGACTGAAGCTTTCTTT
CASSLLGVRTEAFF
>NA|TRBD1|TRBV6-5|TRBJ1-3
TGTGCCAGCAGTTACTGGGACAGCCACTCTGGAAACACCATATATTTT
CASSYWDSHSGNTIYF
>NA|TRBD1|TRBV6-6|TRBJ2-7
TGTGCCAGCAGTTCCCGGGACAGCTCCTACGAGCAGTACTTC
CASSSRDSSYEQYF
>NA|NA|TRBV28|TRBJ2-7
TGTGCCAGCAGTTTAAAAGGTTACGAGCAGTACTTC
CASSLKGYEQYF
>NA|TRBD2|TRBV28|TRBJ2-7
TGTGCCAGCAGTGGCACGGCGGGAGGTGTCTACGAGCAGTACTTC
CASSGTAGGVYEQYF
>NA|NA|TRBV14|TRBJ2-3
TGTGCCAGCAGCGGAAGGACAGCCCTACTCACAGATACGCAGTATTTT
CASSGRTALLTDTQYF
>NA|NA|TRBV5-6|TRBJ2-1
TGTGCCAGCAGCTTGGTGAGGGGGAATGAGCAGTTCTTC
CASSLVRGNEQFF
>NA|NA|TRBV28|TRBJ1-5
TGTGCCAGCAGCCGAACCGAAGGGGTCGGGAATCAGCCCCAGCATTTT
CASSRTEGVGNQPQHF
>NA|NA|TRBV9|TRBJ2-1
TGTGCCAGCAGCGTGAGGGCGGGGGCCAATAATGAGCAGTTCTTC
CASSVRAGANNEQFF
>NA|NA|TRBV9|TRBJ2-3
TGTGCCAGCAGCGTAGGACTCCCCACAGATACGCAGTATTTT
CASSVGLPTDTQYF
>NA|TRBD1|TRBV2|TRBJ2-7
TGTGCCAGCAGGCCCGGACAGGGTGGCTACGAGCAGTACTTC
CASRPGQGGYEQYF
>NA|NA|TRBV13|TRBJ1-3
TGTGCCAGCAGGAAAGTCCGAGGGCCCTCTGGAAACACCATATATTTT
CASRKVRGPSGNTIYF
>NA|NA|TRBV7-2|TRBJ2-7
TGTGCCAGCAGCCAAGGACATCTCTACGAGCAGTACTTC
CASSQGHLYEQYF
>NA|TRBD1|TRBV27|TRBJ1-4
TGTGCCAGCAGTATCCGGGACAGACCTTTT
CASSIRDRPF
>NA|NA|TRBV27|TRBJ1-1
TGTGCCAGCAGCCCAGGGGCCGAGAACACTGAAGCTTTCTTT
CASSPGAENTEAFF
>once|NA|TRBV5-1|TRBJ1-2
TGCGCCAGCAGCTTGGGAGCGGGCAGGTTCTATGGCTACACCTTC
CASSLGAGRFYGYTF
>NA|TRBD1|TRBV19|TRBJ2-7
TGTGCCAGTAGACCAGACAGGGAGTCCTACGAGCAGTACTTC
CASRPDRESYEQYF
>NA|NA|TRBV28|TRBJ1-5
TGTGCCAGCAGTTTGTACGGTCAGCCCCAGCATTTT
CASSLYGQPQHF